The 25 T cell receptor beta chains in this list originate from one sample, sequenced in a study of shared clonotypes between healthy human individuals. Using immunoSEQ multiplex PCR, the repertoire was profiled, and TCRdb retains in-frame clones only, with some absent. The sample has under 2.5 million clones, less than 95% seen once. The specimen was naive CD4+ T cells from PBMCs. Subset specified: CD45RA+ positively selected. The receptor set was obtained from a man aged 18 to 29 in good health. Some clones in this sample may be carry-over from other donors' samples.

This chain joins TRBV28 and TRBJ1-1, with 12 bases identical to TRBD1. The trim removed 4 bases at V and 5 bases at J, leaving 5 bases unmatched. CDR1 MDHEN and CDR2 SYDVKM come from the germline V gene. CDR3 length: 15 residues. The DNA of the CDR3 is TGTGCCAGCAGTTCACCGGGACAGGGGGCGACTGAAGCTTTCTTT. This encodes CASSSPGQGATEAFF. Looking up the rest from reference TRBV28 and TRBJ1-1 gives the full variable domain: DVKVTQSSRYLVKRTGEKVFLECVQDMDHENMFWYRQDPGLGLRLIYFSYDVKMKEKGDIPEGYSVSREKKERFSLILESASTNQTSMYLCASSSPGQGATEAFFGQGTRLTVV.

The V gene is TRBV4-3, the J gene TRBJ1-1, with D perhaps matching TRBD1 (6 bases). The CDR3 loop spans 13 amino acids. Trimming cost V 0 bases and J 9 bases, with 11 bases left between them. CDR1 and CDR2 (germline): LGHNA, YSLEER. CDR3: CASSQDSGAQAFF. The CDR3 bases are TGCGCCAGCAGCCAAGATTCGGGGGCCCAAGCTTTCTTT.

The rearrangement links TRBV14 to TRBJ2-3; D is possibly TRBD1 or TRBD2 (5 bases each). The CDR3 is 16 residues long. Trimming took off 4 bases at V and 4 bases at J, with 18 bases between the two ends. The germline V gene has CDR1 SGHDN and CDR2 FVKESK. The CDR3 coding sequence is TGTGCCAGCAGCCGCCCTCGAGGGGCCCTAGCAGATACGCAGTATTTT. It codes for CASSRPRGALADTQYF.

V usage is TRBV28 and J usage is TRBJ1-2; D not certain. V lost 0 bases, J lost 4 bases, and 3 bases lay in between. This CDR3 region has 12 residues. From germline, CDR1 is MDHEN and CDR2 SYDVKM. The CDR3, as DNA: TGTGCCAGCAGTTTATGGGCCTATGGCTACACCTTC. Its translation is CASSLWAYGYTF.

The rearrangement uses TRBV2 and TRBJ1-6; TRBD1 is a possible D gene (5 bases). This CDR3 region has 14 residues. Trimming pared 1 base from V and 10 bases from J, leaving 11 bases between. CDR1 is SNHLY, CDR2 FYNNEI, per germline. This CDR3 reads CASSEDFGGSPLHF. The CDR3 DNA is TGTGCCAGCAGTGAAGATTTCGGGGGATCACCCCTCCACTTT.

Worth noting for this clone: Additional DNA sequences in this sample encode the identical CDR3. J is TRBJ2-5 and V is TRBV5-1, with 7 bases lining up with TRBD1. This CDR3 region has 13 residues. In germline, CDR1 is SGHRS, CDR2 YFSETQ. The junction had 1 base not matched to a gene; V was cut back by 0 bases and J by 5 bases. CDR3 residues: CASSLGTGETQYF. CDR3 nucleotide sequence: TGCGCCAGCAGCTTGGGGACAGGCGAGACCCAGTACTTC. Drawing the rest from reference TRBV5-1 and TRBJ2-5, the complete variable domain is KAGVTQTPRYLIKTRGQQVTLSCSPISGHRSVSWYQQTPGQGLQFLFEYFSETQRNKGNFPGRFSGRQFSNSRSEMNVSTLELGDSALYLCASSLGTGETQYFGPGTRLLVL.

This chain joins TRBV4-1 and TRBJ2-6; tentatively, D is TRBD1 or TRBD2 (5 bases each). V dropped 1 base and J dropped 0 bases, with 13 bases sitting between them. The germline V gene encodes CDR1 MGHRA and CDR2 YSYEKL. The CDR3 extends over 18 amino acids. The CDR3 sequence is CASSQGPGTLSGANVLTF. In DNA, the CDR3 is TGCGCCAGCAGCCAAGGGCCGGGGACCCTCTCTGGGGCCAACGTCCTGACTTTC.

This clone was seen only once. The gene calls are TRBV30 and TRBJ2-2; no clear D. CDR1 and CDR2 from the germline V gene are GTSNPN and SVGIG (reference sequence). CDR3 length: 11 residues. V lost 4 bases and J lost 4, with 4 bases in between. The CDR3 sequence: CAWTSTGELFF. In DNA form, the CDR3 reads TGTGCCTGGACCAGCACCGGGGAGCTGTTTTTT.

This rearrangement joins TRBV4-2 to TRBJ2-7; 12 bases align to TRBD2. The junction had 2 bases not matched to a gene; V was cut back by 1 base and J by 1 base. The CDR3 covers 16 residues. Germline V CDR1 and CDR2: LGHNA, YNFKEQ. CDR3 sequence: CASSQGLAGASYEQYF. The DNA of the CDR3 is TGTGCCAGCAGCCAAGGACTAGCGGGAGCTTCCTACGAGCAGTACTTC.

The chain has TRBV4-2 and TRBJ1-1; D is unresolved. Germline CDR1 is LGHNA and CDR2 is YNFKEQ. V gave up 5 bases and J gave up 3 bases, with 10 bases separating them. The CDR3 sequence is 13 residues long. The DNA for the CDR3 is TGTGCCAGCAGCGCGGGATGGGACACTGAAGCTTTCTTT. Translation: CASSAGWDTEAFF.

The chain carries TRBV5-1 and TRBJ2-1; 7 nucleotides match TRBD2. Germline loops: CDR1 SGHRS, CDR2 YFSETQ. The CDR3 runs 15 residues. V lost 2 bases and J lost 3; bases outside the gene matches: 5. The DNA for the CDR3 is TGCGCCAGCAGCTTTCGAGCGGGGAGCTACAATGAGCAGTTCTTC. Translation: CASSFRAGSYNEQFF.

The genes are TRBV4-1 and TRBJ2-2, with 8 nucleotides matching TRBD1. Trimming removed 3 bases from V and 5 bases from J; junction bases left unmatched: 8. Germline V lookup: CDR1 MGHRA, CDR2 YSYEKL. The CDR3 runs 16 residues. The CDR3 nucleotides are TGCGCCAGCAGCCAGGGAAGGACAGGGAGGACCGGGGAGCTGTTTTTT. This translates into CASSQGRTGRTGELFF.

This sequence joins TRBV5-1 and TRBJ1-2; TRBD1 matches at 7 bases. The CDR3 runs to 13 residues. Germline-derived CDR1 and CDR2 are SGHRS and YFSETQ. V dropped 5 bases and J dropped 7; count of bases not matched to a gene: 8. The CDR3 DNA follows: TGCGCCAGCAGTGAGGGGGCGTCGAGTGGCTACACCTTC. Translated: CASSEGASSGYTF.

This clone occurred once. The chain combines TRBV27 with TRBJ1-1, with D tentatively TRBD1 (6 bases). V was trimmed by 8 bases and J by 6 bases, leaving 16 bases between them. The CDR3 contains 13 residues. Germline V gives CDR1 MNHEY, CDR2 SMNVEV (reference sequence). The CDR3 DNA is TGTGCCAGCTCCCTGGCAGGGGATGCTGAAGCTTTCTTT. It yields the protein CASSLAGDAEAFF.

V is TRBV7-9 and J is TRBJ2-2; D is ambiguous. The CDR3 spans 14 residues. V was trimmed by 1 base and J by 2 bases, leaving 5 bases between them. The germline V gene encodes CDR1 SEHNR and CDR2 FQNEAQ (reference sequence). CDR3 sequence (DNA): TGTGCCAGCAGCTTAGAAACAAACACCGGGGAGCTGTTTTTT. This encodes CASSLETNTGELFF.

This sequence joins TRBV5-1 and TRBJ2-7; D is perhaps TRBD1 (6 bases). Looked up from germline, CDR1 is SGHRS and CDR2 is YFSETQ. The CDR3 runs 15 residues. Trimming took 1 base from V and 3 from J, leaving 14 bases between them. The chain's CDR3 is CASSLYRVQNYEQYF. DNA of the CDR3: TGCGCCAGCAGCTTGTACAGGGTGCAAAACTACGAGCAGTACTTC. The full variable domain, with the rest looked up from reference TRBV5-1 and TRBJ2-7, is KAGVTQTPRYLIKTRGQQVTLSCSPISGHRSVSWYQQTPGQGLQFLFEYFSETQRNKGNFPGRFSGRQFSNSRSEMNVSTLELGDSALYLCASSLYRVQNYEQYFGPGTRLTVT.

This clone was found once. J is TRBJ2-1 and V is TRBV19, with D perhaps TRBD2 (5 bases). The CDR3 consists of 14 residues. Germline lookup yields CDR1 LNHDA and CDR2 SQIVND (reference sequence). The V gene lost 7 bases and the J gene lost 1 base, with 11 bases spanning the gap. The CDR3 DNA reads TGTGCCAGTACCGTGGACTTATCCTACAATGAGCAGTTCTTC. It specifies CASTVDLSYNEQFF.

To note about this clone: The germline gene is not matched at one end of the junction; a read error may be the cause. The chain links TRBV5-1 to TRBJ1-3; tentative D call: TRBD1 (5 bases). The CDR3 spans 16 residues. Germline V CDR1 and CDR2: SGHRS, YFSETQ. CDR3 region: CASTLGGAISGNTIYF. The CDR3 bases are TGCGCCAGCACCTTGGGAGGGGCTATCTCTGGAAACACCATATATTTT.

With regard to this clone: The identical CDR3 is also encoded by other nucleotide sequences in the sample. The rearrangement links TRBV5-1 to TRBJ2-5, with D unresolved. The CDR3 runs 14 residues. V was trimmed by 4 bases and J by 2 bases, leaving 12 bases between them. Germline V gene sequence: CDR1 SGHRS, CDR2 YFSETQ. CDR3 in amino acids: CASSPGGPQETQYF. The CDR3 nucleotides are TGCGCCAGCAGCCCCGGTGGACCGCAAGAGACCCAGTACTTC.

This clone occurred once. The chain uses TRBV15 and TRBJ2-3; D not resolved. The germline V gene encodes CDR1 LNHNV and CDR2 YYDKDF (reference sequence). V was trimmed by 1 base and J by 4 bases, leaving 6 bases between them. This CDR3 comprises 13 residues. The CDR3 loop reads CATSRVSSDTQYF. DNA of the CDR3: TGTGCCACCAGCAGAGTGAGCTCAGATACGCAGTATTTT.

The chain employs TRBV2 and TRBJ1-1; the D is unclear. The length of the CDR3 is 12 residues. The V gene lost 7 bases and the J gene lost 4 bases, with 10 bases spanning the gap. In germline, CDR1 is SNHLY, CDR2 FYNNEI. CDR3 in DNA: TGTGCCAGCAAGGTAGTTGCCACTGAAGCTTTCTTT. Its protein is CASKVVATEAFF. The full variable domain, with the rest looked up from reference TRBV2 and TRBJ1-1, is EPEVTQTPSHQVTQMGQEVILRCVPISNHLYFYWYRQILGQKVEFLVSFYNNEISEKSEIFDDQFSVERPDGSNFTLKIRSTKLEDSAMYFCASKVVATEAFFGQGTRLTVV.

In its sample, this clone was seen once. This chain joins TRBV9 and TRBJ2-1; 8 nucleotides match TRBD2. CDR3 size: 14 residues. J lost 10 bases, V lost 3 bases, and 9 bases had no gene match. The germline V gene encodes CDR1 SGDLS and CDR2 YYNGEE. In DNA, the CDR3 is TGTGCCAGCAGCGGCGCCGGGACTAGAGTAGAGCAGTTCTTC. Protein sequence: CASSGAGTRVEQFF.

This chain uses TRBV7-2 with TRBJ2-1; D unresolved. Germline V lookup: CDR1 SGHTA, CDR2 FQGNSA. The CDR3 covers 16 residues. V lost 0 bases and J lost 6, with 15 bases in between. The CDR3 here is CASSLAGFVLINEQFF. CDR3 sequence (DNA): TGTGCCAGCAGCTTAGCGGGTTTCGTTTTGATCAATGAGCAGTTCTTC.

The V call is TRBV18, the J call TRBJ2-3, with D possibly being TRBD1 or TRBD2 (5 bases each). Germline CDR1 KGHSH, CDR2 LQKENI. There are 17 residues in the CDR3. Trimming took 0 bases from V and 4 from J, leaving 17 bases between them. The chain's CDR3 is CASSPPRGAFEADTQYF. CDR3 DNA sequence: TGTGCCAGCTCACCACCGAGAGGGGCCTTCGAGGCAGATACGCAGTATTTT.

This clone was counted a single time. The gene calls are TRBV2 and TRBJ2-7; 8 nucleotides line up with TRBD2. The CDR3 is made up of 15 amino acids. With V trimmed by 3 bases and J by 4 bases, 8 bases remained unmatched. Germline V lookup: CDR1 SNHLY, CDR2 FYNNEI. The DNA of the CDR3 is TGTGCCAGCAGTGATGGGGCTAGCGGGTCGTACGAGCAGTACTTC. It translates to CASSDGASGSYEQYF.